This T cell receptor beta chain emerged from a study of a mutant IDH1 vaccine in newly diagnosed glioma. Study background: Patients received vaccination from 4-6 weeks after radiotherapy alone, or with temozolomide cycles.

Regarding this clone: Its antigen is not known.

Findings of the study overall: Vaccine-induced immune responses were detected in roughly 93% of patients.

As to time point: week 11, during vaccination. With topical imiquimod, each dose of the vaccine consisted of 300 ug of mutant IDH1 20-mer peptide. Germline V CDR1 and CDR2: GTSNPN, SVGIG (reference sequence). This CDR3 spans 16 amino acids. Trimming removed 0 bases from V and 4 bases from J; junction bases left unmatched: 5. TCRdb's table, derived via immunoSEQ multiplex PCR, lists solely in-frame clones and lacks some. The repertoire consists of under 150,000 clones, with around 90% occurring once and the leading ten covering under 0.8%. The receptor's source is a woman in her fifties or sixties with glioma. The sample in question was PBMCs, obtained from a glioma patient whose treatment included an IDH1 peptide vaccine. The chain links TRBV30 to TRBJ2-5; 13 bases align to TRBD2. The CDR3 loop is CAWSVGLAGVRETQYF. In DNA, the CDR3 is TGTGCCTGGAGTGTAGGACTAGCGGGAGTAAGAGAGACCCAGTACTTC.